This passage covers 13 T cell receptor beta chains from one sample sequenced in a study of blood T cell repertoires in COVID-19. The method was immunoSEQ multiplex PCR; TCRdb's version includes in-frame clones alone and lacks a portion of them. The sample shows 150,000 to 200,000 clones, around 90% of them seen only once. Input material: peripheral blood. The receptors here all came from a man aged 50 to 60 with acute or convalescent COVID-19.

This chain connects TRBV7-8 to TRBJ2-7; 11 positions agree with TRBD2. V lost 1 base to trimming and J lost 1 base; unmatched junction nucleotides: 9. The germline CDR1 and CDR2 sequences are SGHVS and FQNEAQ. CDR3 size: 18 residues. The CDR3 sequence: CASSLVAGGLAASYEQYF. CDR3 nucleotides: TGTGCCAGCAGCTTAGTTGCCGGGGGACTAGCGGCATCCTACGAGCAGTACTTC.

This clone was seen only a few times. The V gene is TRBV4-1, the J gene TRBJ1-4; D may be TRBD1 (5 bases). The CDR3 covers 15 residues. In germline, CDR1 is MGHRA, CDR2 YSYEKL. V lost 1 base and J lost 6, with 12 bases in between. The CDR3 loop reads CASSQVSGADEKLFF. DNA of the CDR3: TGCGCCAGCAGCCAAGTCTCTGGGGCGGATGAAAAACTGTTTTTT.

The rearrangement uses TRBV3-1 (or the pseudogene TRBV3-2) and TRBJ1-2; tentative D call: TRBD1 (6 bases). The germline CDR1 and CDR2 sequences are LGHDT and YNNKEL (reference sequence). The length of the CDR3 is 13 residues. V was shortened by 0 bases and J by 8 bases, with 10 bases between the two germline ends. CDR3 DNA: TGTGCCAGCAGCCAAGATCCAGGGGTCGGCTACACCTTC. Translating gives CASSQDPGVGYTF.

The J gene is TRBJ1-2, the V gene TRBV5-6; possible D gene TRBD1, 6 bases. This CDR3 is built from 15 residues. Germline V gene sequence: CDR1 SGHDT, CDR2 YYEEEE. CDR3 sequence: CAAWASRTANYGYTF. The CDR3 nucleotides read TGTGCAGCCTGGGCTAGTCGGACAGCTAACTATGGCTACACCTTC.

This chain links TRBV5-1 with TRBJ1-3, with 7 bases fitting TRBD1. This CDR3 has 15 residues. Germline loops: CDR1 SGHRS, CDR2 YFSETQ. J gave up 2 bases and V 4 bases, and 6 bases lay outside the gene matches. The CDR3, as DNA: TGCGCCAGCAGCGGGGAACAGGGGCCTGGAAACACCATATATTTT. Its translation: CASSGEQGPGNTIYF. The full variable domain, in which reference TRBV5-1 and TRBJ1-3 provide the parts outside the CDR3, is KAGVTQTPRYLIKTRGQQVTLSCSPISGHRSVSWYQQTPGQGLQFLFEYFSETQRNKGNFPGRFSGRQFSNSRSEMNVSTLELGDSALYLCASSGEQGPGNTIYFGEGSWLTVV.

This rearrangement joins TRBV6-5 to TRBJ1-1; weak D call: TRBD1 (6 bases). Germline lookup yields CDR1 MNHEY and CDR2 SVGAGI. Trimming stripped 0 bases from V and 4 bases from J, with 9 bases between. This CDR3 is built from 14 residues. CDR3 bases: TGTGCCAGCAGTTACTCGGGACACATCACTGAAGCTTTCTTT. Protein: CASSYSGHITEAFF.

This rearrangement joins TRBV28 to TRBJ2-5; TRBD2 matches 11 bases. V was pared by 4 bases and J by 5 bases, with 6 bases of the junction left unmatched. The germline V gene encodes CDR1 MDHEN and CDR2 SYDVKM. This CDR3 contains 15 residues. DNA of the CDR3: TGTGCCAGCAGTTCCTTAGCGGGGGGGGCCGAGACCCAGTACTTC. This translates into CASSSLAGGAETQYF. The whole variable domain, remainder taken from reference TRBV28 and TRBJ2-5, is DVKVTQSSRYLVKRTGEKVFLECVQDMDHENMFWYRQDPGLGLRLIYFSYDVKMKEKGDIPEGYSVSREKKERFSLILESASTNQTSMYLCASSSLAGGAETQYFGPGTRLLVL.

The V and J genes are TRBV29-1 and TRBJ1-2, with TRBD1 as a possible D gene (6 bases). V lost 8 bases, J lost 4 bases, and 23 bases lay in between. Germline V gene sequence: CDR1 SQVTM, CDR2 ANQGSEA. The CDR3 is made up of 15 amino acids. CDR3 DNA sequence: TGCAGCACCCGGGGGGTCAGGGGTCCGAGCTATGGCTACACCTTC. Its translation: CSTRGVRGPSYGYTF.

This chain joins TRBV2 and TRBJ1-1; D is undetermined. The CDR3 length is 13 residues. Germline V gene data show CDR1 as SNHLY and CDR2 as FYNNEI. V lost 6 bases and J 1 base, leaving 9 bases between the germline ends. The CDR3 reads CASREGRNTEAFF. CDR3 coding DNA: TGTGCCAGCAGGGAGGGAAGGAACACTGAAGCTTTCTTT.

J is TRBJ2-3 and V is TRBV4-1; no firm D call. Germline values: CDR1 MGHRA, CDR2 YSYEKL. The V gene lost 0 bases and the J gene lost 2 bases, with 12 bases spanning the gap. The CDR3 consists of 16 residues. CDR3 sequence (DNA): TGCGCCAGCAGCCAAGATACCGAGTATTCCACAGATACGCAGTATTTT. Residues: CASSQDTEYSTDTQYF.

The chain joins TRBV19 to TRBJ2-7, with D possibly being TRBD2 (6 bases). Trimming shortened V by 3 bases and J by 0 bases, and 12 bases separated the two germline ends. Germline CDR1 is LNHDA and CDR2 is SQIVND (reference sequence). The CDR3 runs 15 residues. The CDR3 reads CASSISRGVSYEQYF. The CDR3 nucleotides are TGTGCCAGTAGTATTTCGCGCGGGGTCTCCTACGAGCAGTACTTC.

The chain links TRBV27 to TRBJ2-2, with D unclear. The V gene's germline CDR1 is MNHEY and CDR2 SMNVEV (reference sequence). This CDR3 region has 12 residues. Trimming cost V 2 bases and J 7 bases, with 5 bases left between them. CDR3 loop: CASSLNGGELFF. The CDR3 coding sequence is TGTGCCAGCAGTTTAAACGGCGGGGAGCTGTTTTTT.

V is TRBV7-9 and J is TRBJ2-1; a possible D gene is TRBD2 (5 bases). Trimming cost V 2 bases and J 4 bases, with 15 bases left between them. The germline gives CDR1 SEHNR, CDR2 FQNEAQ (reference sequence). The CDR3 totals 16 residues. This chain's CDR3 is CASSLRSGLSYNEQFF. In DNA, the CDR3 is TGTGCCAGCAGCTTAAGATCCGGACTCTCATACAATGAGCAGTTCTTC.